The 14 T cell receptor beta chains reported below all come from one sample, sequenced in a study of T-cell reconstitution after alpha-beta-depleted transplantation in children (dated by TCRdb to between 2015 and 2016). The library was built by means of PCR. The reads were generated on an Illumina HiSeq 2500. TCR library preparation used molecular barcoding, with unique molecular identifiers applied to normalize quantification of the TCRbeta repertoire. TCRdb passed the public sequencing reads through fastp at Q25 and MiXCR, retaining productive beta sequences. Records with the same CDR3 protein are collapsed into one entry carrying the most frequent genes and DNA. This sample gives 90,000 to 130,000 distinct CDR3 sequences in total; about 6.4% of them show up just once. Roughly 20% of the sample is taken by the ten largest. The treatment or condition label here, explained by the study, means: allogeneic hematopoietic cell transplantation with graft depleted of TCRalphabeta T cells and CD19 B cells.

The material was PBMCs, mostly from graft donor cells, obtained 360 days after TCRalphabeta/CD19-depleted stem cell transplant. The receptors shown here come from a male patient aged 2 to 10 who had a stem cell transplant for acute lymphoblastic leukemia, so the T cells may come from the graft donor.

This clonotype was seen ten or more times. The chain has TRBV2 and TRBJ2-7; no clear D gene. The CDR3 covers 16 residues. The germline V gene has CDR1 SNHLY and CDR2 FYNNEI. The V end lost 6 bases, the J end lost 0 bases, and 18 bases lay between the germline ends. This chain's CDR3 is CASRQGGSADSYEQYF. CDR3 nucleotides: TGTGCCAGCAGGCAAGGTGGCAGCGCCGACTCCTACGAGCAGTACTTC.

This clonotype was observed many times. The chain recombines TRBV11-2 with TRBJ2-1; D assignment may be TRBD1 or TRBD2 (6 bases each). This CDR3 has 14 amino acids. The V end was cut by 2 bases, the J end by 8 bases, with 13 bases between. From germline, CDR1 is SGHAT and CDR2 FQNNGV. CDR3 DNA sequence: TGTGCCAGCAGCTTAATGTCAGGGGAGGATGAGCAGTTCTTC. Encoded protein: CASSLMSGEDEQFF.

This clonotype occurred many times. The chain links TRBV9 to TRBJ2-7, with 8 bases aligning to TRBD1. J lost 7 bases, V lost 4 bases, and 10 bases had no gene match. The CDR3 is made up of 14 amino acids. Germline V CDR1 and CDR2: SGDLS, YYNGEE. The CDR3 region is CASSTEDRVGEQYF. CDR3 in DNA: TGTGCCAGCAGCACGGAGGACAGGGTAGGGGAGCAGTACTTC.

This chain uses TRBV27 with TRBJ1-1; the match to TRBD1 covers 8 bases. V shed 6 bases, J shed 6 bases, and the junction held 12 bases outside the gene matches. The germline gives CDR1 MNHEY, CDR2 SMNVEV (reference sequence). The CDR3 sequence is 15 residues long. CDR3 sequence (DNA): TGTGCCAGCAGGCCCTCGTCAGGGGGCAATTCTGAAGCTTTCTTT. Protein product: CASRPSSGGNSEAFF.

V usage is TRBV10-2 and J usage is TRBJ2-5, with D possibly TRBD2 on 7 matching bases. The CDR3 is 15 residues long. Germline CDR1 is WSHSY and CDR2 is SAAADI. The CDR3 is CGSDFGRGPGETQYF. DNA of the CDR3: TGCGGCAGTGACTTCGGGCGGGGGCCCGGAGAGACCCAGTACTTC.

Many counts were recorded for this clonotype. The DNA of the CDR3 is TGTGCTAGTGGTTTCCCCCTTCCAATGAACACTGAAGCTTTCTTT. The encoded protein is CASGFPLPMNTEAFF. V is TRBV12-5 and J is TRBJ1-1; D not certain. The length of the CDR3 is 15 residues. CDR1 LGHNT and CDR2 FRNRAP come from the germline V gene. V was pared by 3 bases and J by 0 bases, with 11 bases between.

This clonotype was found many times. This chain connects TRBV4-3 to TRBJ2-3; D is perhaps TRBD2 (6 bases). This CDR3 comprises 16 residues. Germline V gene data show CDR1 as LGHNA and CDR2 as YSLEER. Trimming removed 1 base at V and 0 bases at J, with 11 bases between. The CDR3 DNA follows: TGCGCCAGCAGCCAAGGAACGGGGGTGAGCACAGATACGCAGTATTTT. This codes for CASSQGTGVSTDTQYF.

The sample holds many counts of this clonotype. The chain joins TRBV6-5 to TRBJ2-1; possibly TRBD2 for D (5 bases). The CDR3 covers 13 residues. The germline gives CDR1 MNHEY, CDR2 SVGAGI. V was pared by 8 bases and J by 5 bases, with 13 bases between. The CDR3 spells CASLGREHNEQFF. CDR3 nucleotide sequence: TGTGCCAGCCTTGGTCGGGAACACAATGAGCAGTTCTTC.

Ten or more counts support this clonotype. The CDR3 DNA follows: TGTGCCAGCAGCCCTGGGGGGGATACGCAGTATTTT. Encoded protein: CASSPGGDTQYF. V and J are TRBV7-9 and TRBJ2-3, with D tentatively TRBD2 (6 bases). V gave up 5 bases and J gave up 6 bases, with 9 bases separating them. The CDR3 extends over 12 amino acids. The V gene's germline CDR1 is SEHNR and CDR2 FQNEAQ (reference sequence).

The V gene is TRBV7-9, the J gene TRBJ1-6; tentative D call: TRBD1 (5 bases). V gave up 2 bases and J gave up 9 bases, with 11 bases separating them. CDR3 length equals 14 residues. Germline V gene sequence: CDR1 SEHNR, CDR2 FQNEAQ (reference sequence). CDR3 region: CASSLSGKVSPLHF. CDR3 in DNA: TGTGCCAGCAGCTTATCAGGGAAAGTTTCACCCCTCCACTTT. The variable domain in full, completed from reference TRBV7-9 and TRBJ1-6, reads DTGVSQNPRHKITKRGQNVTFRCDPISEHNRLYWYRQTLGQGPEFLTYFQNEAQLEKSRLLSDRFSAERPKGSFSTLEIQRTEQGDSAMYLCASSLSGKVSPLHFGNGTRLTVT.

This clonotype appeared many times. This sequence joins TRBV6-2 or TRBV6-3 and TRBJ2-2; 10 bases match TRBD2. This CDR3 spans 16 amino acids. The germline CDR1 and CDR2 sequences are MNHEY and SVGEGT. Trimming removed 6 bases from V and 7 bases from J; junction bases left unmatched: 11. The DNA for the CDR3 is TGTGCCAGCAGACTTCCGGGACTAGCGTTCGGCGGGGAGCTGTTTTTT. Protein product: CASRLPGLAFGGELFF.

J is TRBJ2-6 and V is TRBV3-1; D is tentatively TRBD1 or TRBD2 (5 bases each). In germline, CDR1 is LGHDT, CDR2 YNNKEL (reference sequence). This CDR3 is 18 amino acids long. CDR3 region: CTCSGPGTALEGANVLTF. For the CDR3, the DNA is TGTACCTGCAGTGGTCCCGGGACGGCCCTGGAAGGGGCCAACGTCCTGACTTTC.

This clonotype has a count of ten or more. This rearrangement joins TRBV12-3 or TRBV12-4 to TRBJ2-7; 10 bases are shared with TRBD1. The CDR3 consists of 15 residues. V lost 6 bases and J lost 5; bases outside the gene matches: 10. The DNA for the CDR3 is TGTGCCAGCAGGCGCCGGGACAGGGGATCTGACGAGCAGTACTTC. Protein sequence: CASRRRDRGSDEQYF.

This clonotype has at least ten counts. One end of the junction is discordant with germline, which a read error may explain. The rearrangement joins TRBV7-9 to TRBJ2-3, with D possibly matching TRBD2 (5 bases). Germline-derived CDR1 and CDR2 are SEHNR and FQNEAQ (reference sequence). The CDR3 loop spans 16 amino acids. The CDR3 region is CASSSYVGISTDTQYF. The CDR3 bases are TGTGCCAGCAGCTCGTACGTCGGGATCAGCACCGATACGCAGTATTTT.